The subject of this entry is one T cell receptor beta chain. Antigen: not known. These data come from a study of CD8+CD57+ T cells in acquired aplastic anemia. Study background: DNA from sorted CD4+ and CD8+ cells averaged around 3.2 ug. Healthy donor CD4+ cell samples had a mean of about 11 million reads. Study results and caveats: Any difference that existed in CD8+ Simpson's diversity between patients and controls was not significant.

J was trimmed by 0 bases and V by 10 bases; bases with no gene match: 8. CDR3 length equals 14 residues. Germline V CDR1 and CDR2: ENHRY, SYGVKD. CDR3 and TCR beta VDJ profiling relied on a genomic DNA template. TCRdb re-analysed the reads in MiXCR, keeping a single row per CDR3 protein. Here the sample spans over 100,000 distinct CDR3 sequences, 35% to 50% being singletons. This sequence was found in a human donor in good health, serving as a control. The chain joins TRBV10-3 to TRBJ1-1; 7 nucleotides match TRBD1. Sequences were obtained from sorted CD4+, CD8+, or CD8+CD57+ T cells (not recorded which) from PBMCs. The CDR3 loop reads CATTRQGVNTEAFF. In DNA, the CDR3 is TGTGCCACCACAAGGCAGGGGGTGAACACTGAAGCTTTCTTT.